The next 27 T cell receptor beta chains were all read from a single sample in a study of cytomegalovirus exposure and HLA in healthy donors (dated 2017 in TCRdb). The protocol used for the library was the immunoSEQ multiplex PCR assay. TCRdb's version of the immuneACCESS table is confined to in-frame rearrangements and falls short of the full clone set. An unresolved V gene accounts for under half of the shortfall where checked; the remainder is of unknown origin. In all, the sample holds about 73,000 clones, and about 95% of those were seen once. Approximately 3.3% of the sample is in the top ten clones. Sequenced sample: PBMCs. Every receptor here comes from a man aged 18-30 years in good health and CMV-seronegative.

This chain links TRBV28 with TRBJ1-2, with 7 positions matching TRBD1. CDR1 and CDR2 from the germline V gene are MDHEN and SYDVKM. V was pared by 6 bases and J by 2 bases, with 3 bases of the junction left unmatched. The CDR3 runs 13 residues. CDR3 nucleotides: TGTGCCAGCAGCATAGGGGGCAACTATGGCTACACCTTC. Protein: CASSIGGNYGYTF.

The count of this clone is one. The rearrangement links TRBV9 to TRBJ2-3, with D possibly being TRBD1 (5 bases). Germline V lookup: CDR1 SGDLS, CDR2 YYNGEE. The CDR3 covers 15 residues. Trimming removed 3 bases from V and 0 bases from J, with 11 bases in between. This CDR3 is CASSGGVVSTDTQYF. The CDR3, as DNA: TGTGCCAGCAGCGGGGGCGTTGTAAGCACAGATACGCAGTATTTT.

The V gene is TRBV27, the J gene TRBJ1-1, with 12 bases lining up with TRBD1. The V segment lost 3 bases and the J segment 4 bases; nucleotides outside the gene matches: 12. The CDR3 sequence is 18 residues long. Germline CDR1 reads MNHEY; CDR2 reads SMNVEV (reference sequence). CDR3 nucleotides: TGTGCCAGCAGTTTTTACCCGGGACAGGGGGCCGGGGGCACTGAAGCTTTCTTT. Translation gives CASSFYPGQGAGGTEAFF.

This chain connects TRBV4-3 to TRBJ1-2; D remains unclear. CDR1 and CDR2 from the germline V gene are LGHNA and YSLEER. V lost 2 bases, J lost 4 bases, and 17 bases lay in between. CDR3 length equals 16 residues. In DNA form, the CDR3 reads TGCGCCAGCAGCCAAAAGGAAGCTTTGGGCCCCTATGGCTACACCTTC. It is translated as CASSQKEALGPYGYTF.

The chain uses TRBV25-1 and TRBJ2-1, with D possibly matching TRBD2 (5 bases). The germline gives CDR1 MGHDK, CDR2 SYGVNS. The CDR3 is 13 amino acids. Trimming took off 4 bases at V and 7 bases at J, with 11 bases between the two ends. The CDR3 loop reads CASSVSTRNEQFF. CDR3 in DNA: TGTGCCAGCAGTGTCTCCACTAGAAATGAGCAGTTCTTC.

In DNA, the CDR3 is TGTGCCAGCAGTCTAGGCTTTCTCTCGGGGAATTCACCCCTCCACTTT. Its translation is CASSLGFLSGNSPLHF. The chain combines TRBV27 with TRBJ1-6, with no clear D. Between the trimmed V and J ends, which lost 5 bases and 7 bases, there was a span of 18 bases. Germline V gene data show CDR1 as MNHEY and CDR2 as SMNVEV (reference sequence). This CDR3 spans 16 amino acids.

The V gene is TRBV21-1, the J gene TRBJ1-1; the DNA was not used to check the table's D call, TRBD1. TRBV21-1 is termed a pseudogene. The CDR3 has 15 amino acids. Here the CDR3 reads CASNLQGSIATEAFF. DNA of the CDR3: TGTGCCAGCAACCTACAGGGAAGTATTGCCACTGAAGCTTTCTTT.

This chain joins TRBV27 and TRBJ1-4; D may be TRBD1 (6 bases). V was clipped by 5 bases and J by 7 bases, with 14 bases between them. Germline V gives CDR1 MNHEY, CDR2 SMNVEV (reference sequence). CDR3 size: 14 residues. CDR3 in DNA: TGTGCCAGCAGTAAACCGGGACAATTTGAAAAACTGTTTTTT. This sequence encodes CASSKPGQFEKLFF.

The J gene is TRBJ2-7, the V gene TRBV7-2; D unclear. Trimming cost V 4 bases and J 2 bases, with 3 bases left between them. CDR1 SGHTA and CDR2 FQGNSA come from the germline V gene. The CDR3 covers 11 residues. CDR3 protein: CASSSTYEQYF. CDR3 nucleotide sequence: TGTGCCAGCAGCTCCACCTACGAGCAGTACTTC.

This clone was observed a single time. V usage is TRBV27 and J usage is TRBJ2-1, with 10 nucleotides matching TRBD2. Looked up from germline, CDR1 is MNHEY and CDR2 is SMNVEV (reference sequence). V lost 6 bases to trimming and J lost 4 bases; unmatched junction nucleotides: 6. CDR3 length equals 15 residues. The DNA for the CDR3 is TGTGCCAGCAGGCTAGCGGGGGAAACATACAATGAGCAGTTCTTC. Protein: CASRLAGETYNEQFF.

This clone was seen a single time. The chain recombines TRBV15 with TRBJ1-1, with D possibly TRBD1 on 5 matching bases. CDR3 length: 14 amino acids. Germline lookup yields CDR1 LNHNV and CDR2 YYDKDF (reference sequence). Trimming cost V 9 bases and J 4 bases, with 18 bases left between them. Here the CDR3 reads CATTHRQGPTEAFF. The DNA of the CDR3 is TGTGCCACAACCCACCGCCAGGGCCCCACTGAAGCTTTCTTT. Full variable domain (outside the CDR3, taken from reference TRBV15 and TRBJ1-1): DAMVIQNPRYQVTQFGKPVTLSCSQTLNHNVMYWYQQKSSQAPKLLFHYYDKDFNNEADTPDNFQSRRPNTSFCFLDIRSPGLGDTAMYLCATTHRQGPTEAFFGQGTRLTVV.

The chain combines TRBV9 with TRBJ1-5; D uncertain. The germline CDR1 and CDR2 sequences are SGDLS and YYNGEE. CDR3 length: 15 amino acids. Trimming removed 0 bases at V and 4 bases at J, with 11 bases between. CDR3 loop: CASSVGRNLNQPQHF. The CDR3 DNA reads TGTGCCAGCAGCGTAGGCCGTAACTTGAATCAGCCCCAGCATTTT.

This rearrangement joins TRBV28 to TRBJ1-1; 7 bases align to TRBD1. The CDR3 extends over 14 amino acids. From germline, CDR1 is MDHEN and CDR2 SYDVKM. V shed 6 bases, J shed 6 bases, and the junction held 10 bases outside the gene matches. The CDR3: CASSATGATAEAFF. The CDR3 DNA sequence: TGTGCCAGCAGCGCCACAGGGGCGACTGCTGAAGCTTTCTTT. Based on the CDR3 plus reference TRBV28 and TRBJ1-1, the full variable domain is DVKVTQSSRYLVKRTGEKVFLECVQDMDHENMFWYRQDPGLGLRLIYFSYDVKMKEKGDIPEGYSVSREKKERFSLILESASTNQTSMYLCASSATGATAEAFFGQGTRLTVV.

The chain couples TRBV13 to TRBJ1-1; TRBD1 aligns across 9 bases. CDR3 length: 15 amino acids. Per germline, CDR1 PRHDT and CDR2 FYEKMQ (reference sequence). Unmatched junction bases numbered 4, after V lost 0 bases and J lost 5 bases. The CDR3 nucleotides read TGTGCCAGCAGCTTAGGCGACGACAGGGGGACTGAAGCTTTCTTT. Its protein product is CASSLGDDRGTEAFF.

The J gene is TRBJ2-7, the V gene TRBV10-3; tentatively, D is TRBD1 (6 bases). The CDR3 is made up of 12 amino acids. Germline CDR1 ENHRY, CDR2 SYGVKD. V shed 10 bases and J shed 6 bases, with 16 bases lying between them. CDR3: CATTGTPIEQYF. The CDR3 DNA is TGTGCCACTACAGGGACCCCCATCGAGCAGTACTTC.

The chain couples TRBV6-5 to TRBJ1-2; D is ambiguous. The CDR3 consists of 14 residues. The germline CDR1 and CDR2 sequences are MNHEY and SVGAGI. Trimming removed 0 bases from V and 7 bases from J, with 12 bases in between. CDR3 amino acids: CASSYSLSASGYTF. The CDR3 coding sequence is TGTGCCAGCAGTTACTCGTTGTCCGCCAGTGGCTACACCTTC.

The V call is TRBV4-1, the J call TRBJ1-1, with D perhaps TRBD1 (5 bases). CDR1 and CDR2 (germline): MGHRA, YSYEKL. Trimming left V 4 bases short and J 3 bases short, with 21 bases between. The CDR3 spans 17 residues. CDR3 DNA: TGCGCCAGCAGCCTATTCGGGTGGGGGGAGGTTGACACTGAAGCTTTCTTT. Protein product: CASSLFGWGEVDTEAFF.

The chain uses TRBV4-2 and TRBJ2-7; D perhaps matches TRBD1 (7 bases). V was cut by 0 bases and J by 2 bases, with 11 bases left in between. The CDR3 covers 15 residues. The germline V gene has CDR1 LGHNA and CDR2 YNFKEQ. DNA for the CDR3: TGTGCCAGCAGCCAAGATGGCGGGACAGCCTACGAGCAGTACTTC. It yields the protein CASSQDGGTAYEQYF.

This chain connects TRBV9 to TRBJ1-1; D may be TRBD1 (6 bases). Trimming stripped 0 bases from V and 1 base from J, with 10 bases between. CDR1 is SGDLS and CDR2 is YYNGEE in the germline V gene. The CDR3 sequence is 15 residues long. The CDR3 here is CASSVVWGPNTEAFF. CDR3 DNA: TGTGCCAGCAGCGTAGTTTGGGGGCCGAACACTGAAGCTTTCTTT.

The rearrangement links TRBV9 to TRBJ2-3; D is undetermined. Trimming shortened V by 1 base and J by 6 bases, and 6 bases separated the two germline ends. The CDR3 spans 12 residues. CDR1 and CDR2 (germline): SGDLS, YYNGEE. The CDR3 bases are TGTGCCAGCAGCGTAAAGGAGGATACGCAGTATTTT. Translated, it gives CASSVKEDTQYF.

The CDR3 DNA sequence: TGTGCCAGCAGCTCAACCGGGACAACTGAAGCTTTCTTT. Protein product: CASSSTGTTEAFF. The rearrangement uses TRBV7-3 and TRBJ1-1; perhaps TRBD1 as D (6 bases). This CDR3 is built from 13 residues. CDR1 and CDR2 from the germline V gene are SGHTA and FQGTGA. V lost 4 bases and J lost 5, with 11 bases in between. Looking up the rest from reference TRBV7-3 and TRBJ1-1 gives the full variable domain: GAGVSQTPSNKVTEKGKYVELRCDPISGHTALYWYRQSLGQGPEFLIYFQGTGAADDSGLPNDRFFAVRPEGSVSTLKIQRTERGDSAVYLCASSSTGTTEAFFGQGTRLTVV.

The V and J genes are TRBV2 and TRBJ1-2; the D is unclear. CDR3 length equals 14 residues. Trimming shortened V by 0 bases and J by 3 bases, and 8 bases separated the two germline ends. The germline CDR1 and CDR2 sequences are SNHLY and FYNNEI. CDR3 in amino acids: CASSEAETHYGYTF. The CDR3 region has the DNA TGTGCCAGCAGTGAAGCGGAGACGCACTATGGCTACACCTTC.

The V call is TRBV5-1, the J call TRBJ2-1, with a tentative D call TRBD2 (6 bases). Deletions cut 1 base from V and 8 bases from J, with 16 bases between. Germline lookup yields CDR1 SGHRS and CDR2 YFSETQ. The CDR3 sequence is 15 residues long. CDR3 nucleotides: TGCGCCAGCAGCTTGCTTGGCGGGGCTCCCGATGAGCAGTTCTTC. Translated: CASSLLGGAPDEQFF.

This clone was recorded once. The CDR3 spells CASSTFTGANEKLFF. As DNA, the CDR3 is TGTGCCAGCAGCACTTTTACAGGGGCCAATGAAAAACTGTTTTTT. The rearrangement uses TRBV7-2 and TRBJ1-4, with 7 bases that match TRBD1. CDR3 length equals 15 residues. V was pared by 5 bases and J by 5 bases, with 8 bases of the junction left unmatched. Germline CDR1 and CDR2: SGHTA and FQGNSA.

The V gene is TRBV13, the J gene TRBJ1-2; 8 bases are a match to TRBD1. There are 17 residues in the CDR3. Per germline, CDR1 PRHDT and CDR2 FYEKMQ (reference sequence). Unmatched junction bases numbered 14, after V lost 4 bases and J lost 4 bases. This CDR3 is CASSSNRQGPYGYGYTF. The CDR3 nucleotides read TGTGCCAGCAGCTCGAATCGACAGGGGCCGTACGGCTATGGCTACACCTTC. Full variable domain (rest looked up from reference TRBV13 and TRBJ1-2): AAGVIQSPRHLIKEKRETATLKCYPIPRHDTVYWYQQGPGQDPQFLISFYEKMQSDKGSIPDRFSAQQFSDYHSELNMSSLELGDSALYFCASSSNRQGPYGYGYTFGSGTRLTVV.

The chain uses TRBV7-9 and TRBJ1-1; tentatively, D is TRBD1 (6 bases). The CDR3 is 14 residues long. Germline CDR1 is SEHNR and CDR2 is FQNEAQ (reference sequence). The ends were cut back, 5 bases at V and 3 bases at J, with 13 bases in the middle. CDR3 nucleotides: TGTGCCAGCAGCCTAAGGACAGAGGACACTGAAGCTTTCTTT. This encodes CASSLRTEDTEAFF.

The chain has TRBV9 and TRBJ2-3; 7 nucleotides agree with TRBD2. V gave up 4 bases and J gave up 0 bases; unmatched junction bases: 5. Germline lookup yields CDR1 SGDLS and CDR2 YYNGEE. The CDR3 is 15 amino acids. In DNA form, the CDR3 reads TGTGCCAGCAGCTCGAGACTAGCCAGCACAGATACGCAGTATTTT. Amino acid sequence: CASSSRLASTDTQYF.